Reported below is one TCR beta chain. The target antigen is unknown. Unstimulated Tregs (CD4+CD25+CD127-) and CD4+CD25- non-Tregs were sorted from PBMCs. The sample originates from a study of Tregs in tolerant kidney transplant recipients. Study details: Related graft donors supplied nonmyeloablative bone marrow transplants, and mixed chimerism was transient.

Clones were read by immunoSEQ multiplex PCR, and TCRdb kept only the in-frame ones, dropping some. The data contain roughly 66,000 clones, around nine tenths of them singletons. Trimming shortened V by 1 base and J by 2 bases, and 12 bases separated the two germline ends. The CDR3 is 15 amino acids. Germline V gene lookup returns CDR1 WNHNN and CDR2 SYGVQD (reference sequence). General study points: Tregs expanded with activated donor B cells seemed most donor-specific. No direct test of biological reproducibility was done here.

This chain uses TRBV10-1 with TRBJ2-7; tentative D call: TRBD1 (6 bases). Sequenced material: CD8+ T cells from blood, taken before the transplant. The sequence was collected from a human donor who received a combined kidney and bone marrow transplant. Here the CDR3 reads CASSELTGETYEQYF. Written as DNA, the CDR3 is TGCGCCAGCAGTGAGTTGACAGGTGAGACCTACGAGCAGTACTTC.